This T cell receptor beta chain was profiled in a study of blood T cell repertoires in COVID-19. Across the study: The origin of the acute and convalescent COVID-19 samples was the United States, Italy and Spain. Sources were T cells, B-cell-depleted T cells, or PBMCs; the material itself was cDNA or gDNA.

Original processing methods: Amplified reference gene primers provided the basis for estimating nucleated cell counts. Method: immunoSEQ multiplex PCR; TCRdb's copy keeps in-frame clones and lacks some. The V and J calls and clone size are taken from that table; D and trimming were inferred from the DNA. The table shows about 81,000 clones, with 91% occurring only once. The CDR3 sequence is 12 residues long. The germline CDR1 and CDR2 sequences are SGHAT and FQNNGV. V lost 8 bases to trimming and J lost 9 bases, with 14 bases between them. The sequenced material came from peripheral blood. The chain uses TRBV11-2 and TRBJ2-1; perhaps TRBD1 as D (5 bases). This receptor was obtained from a woman aged 45-65 years in a cohort sampled during active COVID-19. The DNA of the CDR3 is TGTGCCAGCCGGACCACAGGCGGTGAGCAGTTCTTC. Translation: CASRTTGGEQFF.